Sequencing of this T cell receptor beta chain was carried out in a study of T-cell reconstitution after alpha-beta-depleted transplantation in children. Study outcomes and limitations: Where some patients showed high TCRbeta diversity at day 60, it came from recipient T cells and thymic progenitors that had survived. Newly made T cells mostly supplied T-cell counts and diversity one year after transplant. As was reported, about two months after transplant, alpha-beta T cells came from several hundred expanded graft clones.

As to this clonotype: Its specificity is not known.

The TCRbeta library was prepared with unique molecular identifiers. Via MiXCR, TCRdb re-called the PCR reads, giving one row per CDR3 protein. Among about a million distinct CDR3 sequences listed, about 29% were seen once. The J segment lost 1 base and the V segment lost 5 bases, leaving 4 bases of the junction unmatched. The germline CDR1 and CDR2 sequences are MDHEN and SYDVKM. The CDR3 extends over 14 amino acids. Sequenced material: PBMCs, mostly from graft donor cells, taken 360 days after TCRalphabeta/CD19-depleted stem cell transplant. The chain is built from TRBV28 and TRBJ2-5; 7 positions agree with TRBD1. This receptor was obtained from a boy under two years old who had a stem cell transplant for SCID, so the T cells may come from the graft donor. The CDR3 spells CASSTRQGQETQYF. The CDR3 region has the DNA TGTGCCAGCAGTACCCGACAGGGCCAAGAGACCCAGTACTTC.